This record concerns one T cell receptor beta chain sequence. According to the study, TCR beta libraries were built with iRepertoire HTBI primers and CDR3-region Arm-PCR. TCRdb reprocessed the multiplex PCR reads with MiXCR, giving one entry per CDR3 protein. The table lists roughly 610,000 distinct CDR3 sequences, approximately 15% of them singletons. Time point indicated: newly diagnosed GD, antithyroid drugs for less than 3 months. The authors made the TCR library using RNA they extracted from PBMCs. The sample comes from a study of regulatory T cells in long-lasting Graves disease. The CDR3 extends over 12 amino acids. Germline V gene data show CDR1 as SGHTA and CDR2 as FQGNSA. Trimming removed 11 bases from V and 1 base from J; junction bases left unmatched: 3. These records were also assigned to another study, of T cells in Graves' hyperthyroidism and ophthalmopathy.

The chain recombines TRBV7-2 with TRBJ2-5; 8 positions agree with TRBD1. The sequenced sample was peripheral blood mononuclear cells (PBMCs), obtained at new diagnosis, from a patient treated with antithyroid drugs. This TCR was sampled from a woman aged 25 to 39 with Graves disease. The chain's CDR3 is CAWTGSQETQYF. In nucleotides, the CDR3 is TGTGCCTGGACAGGGTCCCAAGAGACCCAGTACTTC. Variable domain in full (rest from reference TRBV7-2 and TRBJ2-5): GAGVSQSPSNKVTEKGKDVELRCDPISGHTALYWYRQSLGQGLEFLIYFQGNSAPDKSGLPSDRFSAERTGGSVSTLTIQRTQQEDSAVYLCAWTGSQETQYFGPGTRLLVL.